This is a list of T cell receptor beta chains from one sample in a study of shared clonotypes between healthy human individuals. This table comes from immunoSEQ multiplex PCR, and its TCRdb copy is limited to in-frame clones, with some not included. The sample shows approximately 650,000 clones, roughly 95% of them seen only once. The specimen was naive CD8+ T cells sorted from blood. Receptors originate from a woman aged 25 to 39 in good health. Both conserved end residues are part of each CDR3. The D gene is left open where the match is weak. Some rows have no size entry. The others give once, few or many, or a class for an expanded clone.

clone_size: NA; j_call: TRBJ1-5; v_call: TRBV28; d_call: NA; cdr3_aa: CASSFVYNQPQHF; cdr3_nt: TGTGCCAGCAGTTTTGTCTACAATCAGCCCCAGCATTTT
clone_size: NA; j_call: TRBJ2-7; v_call: TRBV6-5; d_call: TRBD2; cdr3_aa: CANGGGRGYEQYF; cdr3_nt: TGTGCCAACGGAGGCGGGAGGGGTTACGAGCAGTACTTC
clone_size: NA; j_call: TRBJ1-5; v_call: TRBV19; d_call: TRBD1; cdr3_aa: CASKVGTGYSNQPQHF; cdr3_nt: TGTGCCAGTAAGGTCGGGACAGGATATAGCAATCAGCCCCAGCATTTT
clone_size: NA; j_call: TRBJ2-4; v_call: TRBV29-1; d_call: NA; cdr3_aa: CSVRLRQNIQYF; cdr3_nt: TGCAGCGTGCGCCTGCGCCAGAACATTCAGTACTTC
clone_size: NA; j_call: TRBJ1-1; v_call: TRBV4-1; d_call: NA; cdr3_aa: CASSQEWVNTEAFF; cdr3_nt: TGCGCCAGCAGCCAAGAGTGGGTGAACACTGAAGCTTTCTTT
clone_size: NA; j_call: TRBJ2-2; v_call: TRBV4-1; d_call: TRBD1; cdr3_aa: CASSQDGTGFFGELFF; cdr3_nt: TGCGCCAGCAGCCAAGATGGGACAGGGTTTTTCGGGGAGCTGTTTTTT
clone_size: NA; j_call: TRBJ1-5; v_call: TRBV28; d_call: TRBD1; cdr3_aa: CASSIRTGERNQPQHF; cdr3_nt: TGTGCCAGCAGTATTCGGACAGGGGAGCGCAATCAGCCCCAGCATTTT
clone_size: NA; j_call: TRBJ1-4; v_call: TRBV28; d_call: NA; cdr3_aa: CASSFWGARGEKLFF; cdr3_nt: TGTGCCAGCAGTTTCTGGGGGGCGAGGGGAGAAAAACTGTTTTTT
clone_size: once; j_call: TRBJ2-5; v_call: TRBV15; d_call: NA; cdr3_aa: CATSREIQETQYF; cdr3_nt: TGTGCCACCAGCAGAGAGATCCAAGAGACCCAGTACTTC
clone_size: NA; j_call: TRBJ2-1; v_call: TRBV19; d_call: NA; cdr3_aa: CASSTPRSATNNEQFF; cdr3_nt: TGTGCCAGTAGTACCCCTCGGAGCGCCACGAACAATGAGCAGTTCTTC
clone_size: once; j_call: TRBJ2-5; v_call: TRBV4-1; d_call: NA; cdr3_aa: CASSQELGTQETQYF; cdr3_nt: TGCGCCAGCAGCCAAGAGTTAGGGACCCAAGAGACCCAGTACTTC
clone_size: NA; j_call: TRBJ2-7; v_call: TRBV6-5; d_call: NA; cdr3_aa: CASRQVRELTDEQYF; cdr3_nt: TGTGCCAGCAGACAGGTCAGGGAGCTAACGGACGAGCAGTACTTC
clone_size: NA; j_call: TRBJ2-7; v_call: TRBV5-4; d_call: NA; cdr3_aa: CASSVAGEQYF; cdr3_nt: TGTGCCAGCAGCGTCGCAGGCGAGCAGTACTTC
clone_size: NA; j_call: TRBJ1-1; v_call: TRBV27; d_call: NA; cdr3_aa: CASSSHTEAFF; cdr3_nt: TGTGCCAGCAGTTCGCACACTGAAGCTTTCTTT
clone_size: few; j_call: TRBJ2-7; v_call: TRBV27; d_call: TRBD1; cdr3_aa: CASSVTSGGQAYEQYF; cdr3_nt: TGTGCCAGCAGTGTGACCTCCGGGGGACAGGCCTACGAGCAGTACTTC
clone_size: NA; j_call: TRBJ2-5; v_call: TRBV28; d_call: TRBD2; cdr3_aa: CASSFLAGEEETQYF; cdr3_nt: TGTGCCAGCAGTTTCCTAGCGGGAGAGGAGGAGACCCAGTACTTC
clone_size: NA; j_call: TRBJ2-2; v_call: TRBV7-2; d_call: NA; cdr3_aa: CASSLDVRDGGELFF; cdr3_nt: TGTGCCAGCAGCTTAGACGTCAGGGACGGCGGGGAGCTGTTTTTT
clone_size: NA; j_call: TRBJ2-5; v_call: TRBV27; d_call: TRBD2; cdr3_aa: CATRAGVTETQYF; cdr3_nt: TGTGCCACCCGCGCGGGGGTGACCGAGACCCAGTACTTC
clone_size: NA; j_call: TRBJ2-7; v_call: TRBV13; d_call: NA; cdr3_aa: CASRLGGAYEQYF; cdr3_nt: TGTGCCAGCAGGTTAGGGGGAGCGTACGAGCAGTACTTC
clone_size: NA; j_call: TRBJ2-7; v_call: TRBV9; d_call: NA; cdr3_aa: CASSVDGGEAPYEQYF; cdr3_nt: TGTGCCAGCAGCGTAGATGGCGGGGAGGCCCCCTACGAGCAGTACTTC
clone_size: NA; j_call: TRBJ2-7; v_call: TRBV2; d_call: NA; cdr3_aa: CASSDGYEVAEQYF; cdr3_nt: TGTGCCAGCAGTGACGGATACGAGGTGGCCGAGCAGTACTTC
clone_size: NA; j_call: TRBJ2-5; v_call: TRBV2; d_call: TRBD2; cdr3_aa: CANPSERDSQETQYF; cdr3_nt: TGTGCCAACCCCAGCGAGCGGGACTCGCAGGAGACCCAGTACTTC
clone_size: NA; j_call: TRBJ2-1; v_call: TRBV20-1; d_call: NA; cdr3_aa: CSARRNEQFF; cdr3_nt: TGCAGTGCTAGACGTAATGAGCAGTTCTTC
clone_size: NA; j_call: TRBJ2-2; v_call: TRBV13; d_call: TRBD2; cdr3_aa: CASSQGLRTSGNTGELFF; cdr3_nt: TGTGCCAGCAGCCAAGGACTGCGGACTAGCGGGAACACCGGGGAGCTGTTTTTT
clone_size: NA; j_call: TRBJ2-7; v_call: TRBV7-9; d_call: NA; cdr3_aa: CASSGGVRSYEQYF; cdr3_nt: TGTGCCAGCAGCGGAGGGGTGCGGTCGTACGAGCAGTACTTC
clone_size: once; j_call: TRBJ2-7; v_call: TRBV13; d_call: TRBD2; cdr3_aa: CASSELAGGPDF; cdr3_nt: TGTGCCAGCAGCGAACTAGCGGGAGGGCCGGATTTC
clone_size: once; j_call: TRBJ1-3; v_call: TRBV6-1; d_call: NA; cdr3_aa: CASSERGRGNTIYF; cdr3_nt: TGTGCCAGCAGTGAAAGGGGACGAGGAAACACCATATATTTT
clone_size: NA; j_call: TRBJ2-7; v_call: TRBV9; d_call: NA; cdr3_aa: CASSVAPADESYEQYF; cdr3_nt: TGTGCCAGCAGCGTAGCCCCCGCGGATGAATCCTACGAGCAGTACTTC
clone_size: NA; j_call: TRBJ1-5; v_call: TRBV27; d_call: TRBD1; cdr3_aa: CASSFTGGGQPQHF; cdr3_nt: TGTGCCAGCAGTTTCACAGGGGGCGGGCAGCCCCAGCATTTT
clone_size: NA; j_call: TRBJ2-3; v_call: TRBV14; d_call: NA; cdr3_aa: CASSQGTAYTDTQYF; cdr3_nt: TGTGCCAGCAGCCAAGGGACAGCTTACACAGATACGCAGTATTTT
clone_size: NA; j_call: TRBJ2-1; v_call: TRBV5-1; d_call: TRBD2; cdr3_aa: CASSWTSGDNEQFF; cdr3_nt: TGCGCCAGCAGCTGGACTAGCGGGGACAATGAGCAGTTCTTC
clone_size: NA; j_call: TRBJ2-7; v_call: TRBV6-5; d_call: TRBD2; cdr3_aa: CASRERGSGGYEQYF; cdr3_nt: TGTGCCAGCAGGGAGAGGGGGTCGGGAGGGTACGAGCAGTACTTC
clone_size: NA; j_call: TRBJ1-4; v_call: TRBV10-1; d_call: NA; cdr3_aa: CASSEDGDEKLFF; cdr3_nt: TGCGCCAGCAGTGAAGATGGAGATGAAAAACTGTTTTTT
clone_size: NA; j_call: TRBJ2-5; v_call: TRBV9; d_call: TRBD2; cdr3_aa: CASSHQLSGIETQYF; cdr3_nt: TGTGCCAGCAGCCACCAACTTAGCGGGATTGAGACCCAGTACTTC
clone_size: NA; j_call: TRBJ1-6; v_call: TRBV5-1; d_call: TRBD1; cdr3_aa: CASSLNTGGNSPLHF; cdr3_nt: TGCGCCAGCAGCTTGAATACAGGGGGTAATTCACCCCTCCACTTT
clone_size: NA; j_call: TRBJ1-1; v_call: TRBV14; d_call: NA; cdr3_aa: CASSHRAVNTEAFF; cdr3_nt: TGTGCCAGCAGCCACCGCGCAGTTAACACTGAAGCTTTCTTT
clone_size: NA; j_call: TRBJ1-1; v_call: TRBV29-1; d_call: NA; cdr3_aa: CSVDSGAQNTEAFF; cdr3_nt: TGCAGCGTTGATTCGGGGGCCCAGAACACTGAAGCTTTCTTT
clone_size: NA; j_call: TRBJ2-7; v_call: TRBV9; d_call: NA; cdr3_aa: CASSPTRAGSPYEQYF; cdr3_nt: TGTGCCAGCAGCCCAACGAGAGCAGGGAGCCCCTACGAGCAGTACTTC
clone_size: NA; j_call: TRBJ2-4; v_call: TRBV28; d_call: TRBD2; cdr3_aa: CASSSPTSGRRWGAGNIQYF; cdr3_nt: TGTGCCAGCAGTTCCCCTACTAGCGGGAGGAGGTGGGGCGCCGGGAACATTCAGTACTTC
clone_size: NA; j_call: TRBJ2-3; v_call: TRBV27; d_call: NA; cdr3_aa: CASRGVGTDTQYF; cdr3_nt: TGTGCCAGCAGGGGGGTCGGGACAGATACGCAGTATTTT
clone_size: NA; j_call: TRBJ2-3; v_call: TRBV28; d_call: TRBD1; cdr3_aa: CASSFKEEQGDFDTQYF; cdr3_nt: TGTGCCAGCAGTTTTAAGGAGGAACAGGGGGATTTTGATACGCAGTATTTT
clone_size: NA; j_call: TRBJ1-5; v_call: TRBV7-6; d_call: TRBD1; cdr3_aa: CASSLGDRGPLWAQHF; cdr3_nt: TGTGCCAGCAGCTTGGGGGACAGGGGGCCCCTATGGGCCCAGCATTTT
clone_size: NA; j_call: TRBJ2-1; v_call: TRBV9; d_call: NA; cdr3_aa: CASSVPLGGNEQFF; cdr3_nt: TGTGCCAGCAGCGTTCCGTTGGGGGGCAATGAGCAGTTCTTC
clone_size: once; j_call: TRBJ1-4; v_call: TRBV13; d_call: NA; cdr3_aa: CASSLGTGEKLFF; cdr3_nt: TGTGCCAGCAGCTTAGGTACAGGGGAAAAACTGTTTTTT
clone_size: NA; j_call: TRBJ1-1; v_call: TRBV11-2; d_call: NA; cdr3_aa: CASRVGSTEAFF; cdr3_nt: TGTGCCAGCAGGGTCGGGAGCACTGAAGCTTTCTTT
clone_size: NA; j_call: TRBJ1-3; v_call: TRBV13; d_call: TRBD1; cdr3_aa: CASSPPGGGNTIYF; cdr3_nt: TGTGCCAGCAGTCCACCAGGGGGGGGAAACACCATATATTTT
clone_size: once; j_call: TRBJ2-2; v_call: TRBV2; d_call: NA; cdr3_aa: CASSEGTLNTGELFF; cdr3_nt: TGTGCCAGCAGTGAAGGGACGTTGAACACCGGGGAGCTGTTTTTT
clone_size: NA; j_call: TRBJ2-7; v_call: TRBV5-4; d_call: NA; cdr3_aa: CASSEGAASKEQYF; cdr3_nt: TGTGCCAGCAGCGAAGGGGCGGCCTCAAAAGAGCAGTACTTC
clone_size: NA; j_call: TRBJ2-3; v_call: TRBV5-6; d_call: TRBD2; cdr3_aa: CASSSGLARGLNTDTQYF; cdr3_nt: TGTGCCAGCAGCTCCGGACTAGCGCGGGGCCTGAACACAGATACGCAGTATTTT
clone_size: NA; j_call: TRBJ2-1; v_call: TRBV19; d_call: NA; cdr3_aa: CASSIMGGYNEQFF; cdr3_nt: TGTGCCAGTAGTATAATGGGGGGCTACAATGAGCAGTTCTTC
clone_size: NA; j_call: TRBJ2-7; v_call: TRBV9; d_call: TRBD1; cdr3_aa: CASSAAGTGSYEQYF; cdr3_nt: TGTGCCAGCAGCGCCGCCGGGACAGGGTCCTACGAGCAGTACTTC
clone_size: NA; j_call: TRBJ2-2; v_call: TRBV7-9; d_call: NA; cdr3_aa: CASSLDSRGSNTGELFF; cdr3_nt: TGTGCCAGCAGCTTAGATTCAAGGGGATCAAACACCGGGGAGCTGTTTTTT
clone_size: NA; j_call: TRBJ1-3; v_call: TRBV27; d_call: NA; cdr3_aa: CASSQWGVDNSGNTIYF; cdr3_nt: TGTGCCAGCAGTCAGTGGGGGGTTGACAACTCTGGAAACACCATATATTTT
clone_size: NA; j_call: TRBJ2-7; v_call: TRBV4-1; d_call: NA; cdr3_aa: CASSPGTLTYEQYF; cdr3_nt: TGCGCCAGCAGCCCCGGGACCCTTACCTACGAGCAGTACTTC
clone_size: NA; j_call: TRBJ2-1; v_call: TRBV5-1; d_call: TRBD2; cdr3_aa: CASTLGGTSSPINEQFF; cdr3_nt: TGCGCCAGCACCCTGGGGGGGACTAGCTCCCCAATTAATGAGCAGTTCTTC